This TCR beta chain comes out of a study of blood T cell repertoires in COVID-19. Overall study context: Samples of COVID-19 (acute and convalescent) were obtained from the United States, Italy and Spain.

Seattle-derived patients entered the study during active infection and were followed longitudinally. Original processing notes: From reference gene primer amplification, estimates of nucleated cell counts were derived. Sequencing was performed with immunoSEQ multiplex PCR; in TCRdb, only in-frame clones are kept and a portion is missing. V and J calls and clone size are those listed in that table; D and trimming were worked out from the DNA. The sample lists some 240,000 clones, around 81% occurring once. This TCR was recovered from an elderly woman with COVID-19, enrolled during active disease. The specimen sequenced was peripheral blood.

CDR3 nucleotides: TGTGCCAGCAGCTTGGGCCCTGGGGGGGAGACCCAGTACTTC. Translated: CASSLGPGGETQYF. The chain links TRBV5-6 to TRBJ2-5; D is perhaps TRBD2 (6 bases). V was cut by 0 bases and J by 5 bases, with 11 bases left in between. Per the germline V gene, CDR1 is SGHDT and CDR2 is YYEEEE. The CDR3 is made up of 14 amino acids.